This T cell receptor beta chain was captured by sequencing in a study of cytomegalovirus exposure and HLA in healthy donors. Study-level points and caveats: A later analysis reportedly found fewer N-insertions in an Asian-associated ancestry cluster than the roughly 700-donor mean. According to an earlier analysis, most TCR beta V segments yielded productive rearrangements about 87% or about 30% of the time.

Primers included in the PCR were 60 Vbeta and 13 Jbeta primers. As processed by the authors: Later analysis identified some 88 million unique TCR beta chains, 8.5 million to 13 million shared. Repertoires were generated with immunoSEQ multiplex PCR, while TCRdb's copy carries only in-frame clones and drops some. V and J calls and clone size follow that table, whereas D and trimming were derived from the DNA. Among under 200,000 clones listed, 78% were seen once. On this clone itself: What it binds is unknown.

The CDR3 contains 15 residues. Germline V gives CDR1 MNHNS, CDR2 SASEGT. Trimming took 5 bases from V and 8 from J; bases not matched to a gene: 10. Sequenced sample: PBMCs. V gene TRBV6-1 combines with J gene TRBJ1-5, with 9 positions matching TRBD1. The receptor was isolated from a woman younger than 45 in good health and CMV-seropositive. DNA of the CDR3: TGTGCCAGCAGTTCCAGGACAGGGGAGGACAAGCCCCAGCATTTT. Translated: CASSSRTGEDKPQHF.